One sample yielded the 29 T cell receptor beta chains listed below, sequenced in a study of type 1 and type 2 diabetes patients. Amplification started from genomic DNA. Amplification of the beta chain CDR3 used 30 forward and 13 reverse multiplex primers. MiXCR, run by TCRdb on the multiplex PCR reads, gives a single entry per CDR3 protein. This table has 280,000 or so distinct CDR3 sequences, 45% to 60% appearing once. The sample was peripheral blood mononuclear cells (PBMCs). The receptors derive from a young man with type 2 diabetes.

The rearrangement joins TRBV30 to TRBJ2-1, with 7 bases fitting TRBD1. CDR1 and CDR2 (germline): GTSNPN, SVGIG (reference sequence). The CDR3 length is 14 residues. The V and J ends lost 0 bases and 6 bases, in that order; junction bases with no gene match: 5. The CDR3 is CAWSVKDRTNEQFF. The CDR3 coding sequence is TGTGCCTGGAGTGTAAAGGACAGGACCAATGAGCAGTTCTTC.

This clonotype has a handful of counts. This sequence joins TRBV25-1 and TRBJ1-6; no clear D gene. In germline, CDR1 is MGHDK, CDR2 SYGVNS. The V gene lost 4 bases and the J gene lost 0 bases, with 1 base spanning the gap. This CDR3 contains 13 residues. The CDR3: CASSGSYNSPLHF. The CDR3 DNA reads TGTGCCAGCAGTGGCTCCTATAATTCACCCCTCCACTTT.

A remark on this clonotype: One junction end does not reproduce the germline sequence, and a read error may be involved. V gene TRBV5-1 combines with J gene TRBJ1-2; D not resolved. The V gene's germline CDR1 is SGHRS and CDR2 YFSETQ. This CDR3 has 15 amino acids. The CDR3 DNA reads TGTGCCAGCAGCTTAGGGTCGGGTAGGGTAGATGGCTACACCTTC. This codes for CASSLGSGRVDGYTF.

V is TRBV15 and J is TRBJ2-2, with 14 bases identical to TRBD2. CDR3 length: 18 residues. Per germline, CDR1 LNHNV and CDR2 YYDKDF (reference sequence). V was pared by 3 bases and J by 4 bases, with 7 bases of the junction left unmatched. CDR3: CATSRSGLAGVGTGELFF. Here the CDR3 DNA reads TGTGCCACCAGCAGGTCGGGACTAGCGGGAGTAGGCACCGGGGAGCTGTTTTTT.

This chain connects TRBV7-2 to TRBJ2-5, with 7 nucleotides matching TRBD2. Unmatched junction bases numbered 10, after V lost 1 base and J lost 2 bases. The CDR3 has 17 residues. CDR1 and CDR2 (germline): SGHTA, FQGNSA. CDR3 sequence (DNA): TGTGCCAGCAGCTTAGGGAGGGCGGGGAGGGGTCAAGAGACCCAGTACTTC. Its translation: CASSLGRAGRGQETQYF.

CDR3 in DNA: TGTGCCAGCAGTTACCTCTATAGCAATCAGCCCCAGCATTTT. This encodes CASSYLYSNQPQHF. The chain carries TRBV6-6 and TRBJ1-5; no clear D. Trimming left V 2 bases short and J 0 bases short, with 5 bases between. The germline V gene encodes CDR1 MNHNY and CDR2 SVGAGI (reference sequence). The CDR3 consists of 14 residues.

This clonotype was seen only a few times. J is TRBJ2-1 and V is TRBV24-1; 10 nucleotides match TRBD1. The CDR3 consists of 16 residues. The trim removed 1 base at V and 10 bases at J, leaving 9 bases unmatched. The germline V gene has CDR1 KGHDR and CDR2 SFDVKD. The CDR3 reads CATSDFRPDRGREQFF. The DNA for the CDR3 is TGTGCCACCAGTGATTTCCGCCCGGACAGGGGGAGAGAGCAGTTCTTC.

This rearrangement joins TRBV4-1 to TRBJ2-5, with TRBD2 identical over 7 bases. The J call could be wrong; TRBJ2-1 is a better fit for the DNA end. The length of the CDR3 is 15 residues. CDR1 and CDR2 (germline): MGHRA, YSYEKL. The CDR3 loop is CASSARSGANNEQFF. CDR3 sequence (DNA): TGCGCCAGCAGTGCCAGGAGCGGGGCGAACAATGAGCAGTTCTTC.

The chain employs TRBV2 and TRBJ2-7; weak D call: TRBD2 (8 bases). The V gene's germline CDR1 is SNHLY and CDR2 FYNNEI. Deletions cut 6 bases from V and 0 bases from J, with 15 bases between. The CDR3 runs 15 residues. The CDR3 coding sequence is TGTGCCAGCAGGTCGACAGGGACTAGCTCCTACGAGCAGTACTTC. Protein: CASRSTGTSSYEQYF.

J is TRBJ1-6 and V is TRBV7-3, with unresolved D. The CDR3 extends over 14 amino acids. The V gene lost 8 bases and the J gene lost 7 bases, with 15 bases spanning the gap. Germline lookup yields CDR1 SGHTA and CDR2 FQGTGA. Here the CDR3 reads CASADTGINSPLHF. CDR3 nucleotides: TGTGCCAGCGCTGACACCGGAATAAATTCACCCCTCCACTTT.

The chain recombines TRBV6-6 with TRBJ2-7; 10 bases match TRBD1. Germline V CDR1 and CDR2: MNHNY, SVGAGI (reference sequence). Trimming at V came to 6 bases and at J to 2 bases, leaving 4 bases not matched to a gene. The length of the CDR3 is 14 residues. Here the CDR3 reads CASSHGQGAYEQYF. CDR3 DNA sequence: TGTGCCAGCAGCCACGGACAGGGGGCCTACGAGCAGTACTTC.

This clonotype was recorded at least ten times. The chain uses TRBV2 and TRBJ2-5, with TRBD1 matching 7 bases. V lost 5 bases to trimming and J lost 4 bases; unmatched junction nucleotides: 10. Germline CDR1 reads SNHLY; CDR2 reads FYNNEI. CDR3 length: 15 amino acids. The CDR3 here is CASSLGQVGRETQYF. CDR3 in DNA: TGTGCCAGCAGTCTTGGACAGGTCGGGCGAGAGACCCAGTACTTC.

The chain is built from TRBV30 and TRBJ2-1; D is ambiguous. CDR1 and CDR2 (germline): GTSNPN, SVGIG (reference sequence). The V end was cut by 0 bases, the J end by 0 bases, with 9 bases between. The CDR3 is 15 residues long. The CDR3 coding sequence is TGTGCCTGGAGTGTACTGGGCAACTCCTACAATGAGCAGTTCTTC. Translating gives CAWSVLGNSYNEQFF. Combining the CDR3 with reference TRBV30 and TRBJ2-1 gives the whole variable domain SQTIHQWPATLVQPVGSPLSLECTVEGTSNPNLYWYRQAAGRGLQLLFYSVGIGQISSEVPQNLSASRPQDRQFILSSKKLLLSDSGFYLCAWSVLGNSYNEQFFGPGTRLTVL.

V usage is TRBV2 and J usage is TRBJ2-7, with 11 nucleotides matching TRBD1. Germline assignment: CDR1 SNHLY and CDR2 FYNNEI. This CDR3 is 12 amino acids long. V lost 4 bases, J lost 7 bases, and 0 bases stayed unmatched. This CDR3 reads CASSGDRGEQYF. Here the CDR3 DNA reads TGTGCCAGCAGTGGGGACAGGGGGGAGCAGTACTTC.

The V gene is TRBV27, the J gene TRBJ1-6; no definite D call. The length of the CDR3 is 15 residues. Trimming left V 5 bases short and J 7 bases short, with 15 bases between. CDR1 is MNHEY, CDR2 SMNVEV, per germline (reference sequence). The CDR3 spells CASSDSGWSNSPLHF. The DNA of the CDR3 is TGTGCCAGCAGTGACTCGGGGTGGTCGAATTCACCCCTCCACTTT.

This clonotype has a handful of counts. V is TRBV30 and J is TRBJ2-6; D is possibly TRBD1 (5 bases). Between the trimmed V and J ends, which lost 4 bases and 0 bases, there was a span of 13 bases. This CDR3 is 16 amino acids long. Germline V CDR1 and CDR2: GTSNPN, SVGIG (reference sequence). The CDR3 region is CAWTEGVSSGANVLTF. CDR3 DNA: TGTGCCTGGACCGAAGGGGTGAGCTCTGGGGCCAACGTCCTGACTTTC.

With regard to this clonotype: One end of the junction varies from germline; a read error may be responsible. The gene calls are TRBV6-5 and TRBJ2-5; 10 bases fit TRBD1. The DNA end is a closer match to TRBJ2-1, so the J assignment may be wrong. CDR3 size: 14 residues. Germline assignment: CDR1 MNHEY and CDR2 SVGAGI. CDR3 residues: CATKWDRGYNGQFF. The CDR3, as DNA: TGTGCCACGAAATGGGACAGGGGCTACAATGGGCAGTTCTTC.

V and J are TRBV10-3 and TRBJ1-1; a possible D gene is TRBD1 (5 bases). Per germline, CDR1 ENHRY and CDR2 SYGVKD. V was trimmed by 10 bases and J by 2 bases, leaving 11 bases between them. The CDR3 covers 12 residues. The CDR3 nucleotides read TGTGCCACTCATCAGGGTAACACTGAAGCTTTCTTT. Translated: CATHQGNTEAFF.

V gene TRBV20-1 combines with J gene TRBJ2-3; D is undetermined. V dropped 2 bases and J dropped 2 bases, with 5 bases sitting between them. Germline values: CDR1 DFQATT, CDR2 SNEGSKA (reference sequence). The CDR3 sequence is 12 residues long. In DNA form, the CDR3 reads TGCAGTGCTAGAACCCTCACAGATACGCAGTATTTT. It translates to CSARTLTDTQYF.

The chain joins TRBV28 to TRBJ1-6; TRBD1 might be the D (6 bases). The CDR3 totals 16 residues. Germline CDR1 MDHEN, CDR2 SYDVKM. V dropped 5 bases and J dropped 8 bases, with 19 bases sitting between them. This chain's CDR3 is CASSPQGGGTHSPLHF. DNA of the CDR3: TGTGCCAGCAGTCCCCAAGGAGGGGGTACTCATTCACCCCTCCACTTT.

As for this clonotype: A much larger clone lies a single base off, so this may be a read error. This chain links TRBV6-6 with TRBJ1-1; weak D call: TRBD1 (5 bases). This CDR3 is built from 12 residues. The V gene lost 11 bases and the J gene lost 6 bases, with 16 bases spanning the gap. The germline V gene has CDR1 MNHNY and CDR2 SVGAGI (reference sequence). The CDR3 loop reads CAQGQGDAEAFF. The DNA for the CDR3 is TGTGCCCAAGGGCAGGGTGACGCTGAAGCTTTCTTT.

A few counts support this clonotype. The chain combines TRBV15 with TRBJ1-2; D is unclear. The CDR3 totals 13 residues. The V gene lost 0 bases and the J gene lost 7 bases, with 9 bases spanning the gap. CDR1 is LNHNV and CDR2 is YYDKDF in the germline V gene (reference sequence). As DNA, the CDR3 is TGTGCCACCAGCAGAGATGGATATGGTGGCTACACCTTC. Amino acids: CATSRDGYGGYTF. Variable domain in full (rest from reference TRBV15 and TRBJ1-2): DAMVIQNPRYQVTQFGKPVTLSCSQTLNHNVMYWYQQKSSQAPKLLFHYYDKDFNNEADTPDNFQSRRPNTSFCFLDIRSPGLGDTAMYLCATSRDGYGGYTFGSGTRLTVV.

This clonotype was detected only once. The chain has TRBV19 and TRBJ1-4, with 10 bases fitting TRBD1. V was clipped by 5 bases and J by 7 bases; unmatched bases: 4. Germline V gene sequence: CDR1 LNHDA, CDR2 SQIVND (reference sequence). The CDR3 is 14 amino acids. CDR3 nucleotides: TGTGCCAGTAGTGTCCGGACAGGGGGTGAAAAACTGTTTTTT. Protein: CASSVRTGGEKLFF.

The CDR3 region is CASRRVKTIYF. The CDR3 nucleotides read TGTGCCAGCAGGCGAGTTAAGACCATATATTTT. The chain combines TRBV12-3 or TRBV12-4 with TRBJ1-3, with unresolved D. Trimming left V 6 bases short and J 10 bases short, with 10 bases between. The CDR3 covers 11 residues.

V gene TRBV10-1 combines with J gene TRBJ2-3, with D tentatively TRBD1 or TRBD2 (5 bases each). Trimming removed 0 bases from V and 2 bases from J, with 12 bases in between. The CDR3 contains 16 residues. The germline V gene encodes CDR1 WNHNN and CDR2 SYGVQD (reference sequence). CDR3 sequence: CASSESSFGATDTQYF. The DNA for the CDR3 is TGCGCCAGCAGTGAGTCGTCGTTCGGGGCCACAGATACGCAGTATTTT.

This clonotype came up a few times. The V and J genes are TRBV7-2 and TRBJ2-5; TRBD2 matches 8 bases. The CDR3 is 16 residues long. J lost 5 bases, V lost 2 bases, and 10 bases had no gene match. Germline V lookup: CDR1 SGHTA, CDR2 FQGNSA. This CDR3 is CASSLTRAGGKETQYF. CDR3 sequence (DNA): TGTGCCAGCAGCTTAACCCGGGCGGGGGGCAAGGAGACCCAGTACTTC.

With respect to this clonotype: The CDR3 does not end in the conserved phenylalanine or tryptophan, so this is likely a read error. The chain is built from TRBV25-1 and TRBJ1-1; TRBD1 might be the D (6 bases). The CDR3 is made up of 14 amino acids. Per germline, CDR1 MGHDK and CDR2 SYGVNS. Trimming pared 6 bases from V and 4 bases from J, leaving 15 bases between. This CDR3 reads CASSSLGGGTEAFL. The DNA of the CDR3 is TGTGCCAGCAGCAGCTTAGGGGGAGGCACTGAAGCTTTCCTT.

Many counts were recorded for this clonotype. The chain joins TRBV19 to TRBJ2-7; tentatively, D is TRBD2 (6 bases). Germline-derived CDR1 and CDR2 are LNHDA and SQIVND (reference sequence). Trimming removed 5 bases from V and 5 bases from J, with 16 bases in between. The CDR3 has 14 residues. CDR3 coding DNA: TGTGCCAGTAGTCGGAGGGTTGAAGTGGACGAGCAGTACTTC. It is translated as CASSRRVEVDEQYF.

The V call is TRBV9, the J call TRBJ1-1, with TRBD1 identical over 7 bases. Germline CDR1 reads SGDLS; CDR2 reads YYNGEE. The CDR3 runs 14 residues. V trimming: 3 bases; J trimming: 4 bases; junction bases outside the gene matches: 6. The CDR3 sequence: CASSAITGVTEAFF. The CDR3 coding sequence is TGTGCCAGCAGCGCTATTACAGGGGTCACTGAAGCTTTCTTT.